This T cell receptor (beta chain) emerged from a study of neurological immune-mediated disorders. The study's findings and limits: Across subjects, expanded clones had no CDR3 amino acid sequences in common, pointing to private repertoires in all groups. Whereas HTLV-1-associated myelopathy showed the most TCR clonal expansion, multiple sclerosis showed the least, with levels below those of healthy controls.

This clonotype has a count of ten or more. Its antigen is still unknown. Germline assignment: CDR1 MNHEY and CDR2 SVGAGI. Trimming removed 6 bases from V and 4 bases from J, with 13 bases in between. The CDR3 runs to 14 residues. Every sequencing run generated in excess of 180 million TCR-beta sequences. These sequences covered 15-18 subjects. TCRdb fed the 5' RACE reads into MiXCR, producing one record per CDR3 protein. The sample has approximately 50,000 distinct CDR3 sequences, roughly 3.5% seen once. Unsorted libraries were derived from 2 million PBMCs stored at -80 C. V is TRBV6-5 and J is TRBJ2-1; D might be TRBD1 (6 bases). The source material was PBMCs. This TCR was recovered from a man aged 30 to 45 with multiple sclerosis. DNA of the CDR3: TGTGCCAGCAGCTCGAACCAGGGGTACAATGAGCAGTTCTTC. As protein: CASSSNQGYNEQFF.